This is a list of T cell receptor beta chains from one sample in a study of OX40 agonist ivuxolimab in advanced cancers. Clones were read by immunoSEQ multiplex PCR, and TCRdb kept only the in-frame ones, dropping some. The sample lists around 76,000 clones, about 85% seen once, with roughly 7.3% in the top ten. Sample: CD4+ or CD8+ T cells sorted from blood, taken in a trial of the OX40 agonist ivuxolimab. The source is an adult with an advanced solid tumor such as melanoma, head and neck, liver or kidney cancer. Both conserved end residues are part of each CDR3. Each record gives: J gene, D gene, V gene, clone size, CDR3 DNA, CDR3 protein. D genes are given only for firm matches. Clone size appears in some rows only: once, few, many, or a class for an expanded clone.

TRBJ2-1 - TRBV5-4 - TGTGCCAGCAGCTTCGTACCCCGGAACTCCTACAATGAGCAGTTCTTC CASSFVPRNSYNEQFF
TRBJ2-7 - TRBV11-2 - TGTGCCAGCAGCAAACCGGACAGTTACGAGCAGTACTTC CASSKPDSYEQYF
TRBJ1-6 - TRBV4-3 - TGCGCCAGCAGCCATGGGGACACAAATTCACCCCTCCACTTT CASSHGDTNSPLHF
TRBJ1-6 - TRBV7-3 - TGTGCCAGCAGCCAGCAGAGGGGGGCGCTTTCACCCCTCCACTTT CASSQQRGALSPLHF
TRBJ1-5 - TRBV9 - TGTGCCAGCAGCCGAGACGGATTGAGCAATCAGCCCCAGCATTTT CASSRDGLSNQPQHF
TRBJ1-2 - TRBV6-4 once TGTGCCAGCAGTGACTCCCCGGGCTATGGCTACACCTTC CASSDSPGYGYTF
TRBJ2-7 - TRBV4-1 - TGCGCCAGCATAAGGGACACCTCCTCCTACGAGCAGTACTTC CASIRDTSSYEQYF
TRBJ1-5 TRBD1 TRBV7-2 - TGTGCCAGCAGCTTAGGGGACAGGGGGCTAGGGCAGCCCCAGCATTTT CASSLGDRGLGQPQHF
TRBJ2-7 - TRBV6-6 - TGTGCCAGCCGTAGTGGCAGTAGGTACGAGCAGTACTTC CASRSGSRYEQYF
TRBJ1-1 - TRBV18 once TGTGCCAGCTCACCTATGACAGGTGAAGCTTTCTTT CASSPMTGEAFF
TRBJ1-2 - TRBV6-5 - TGTGCCAGCACCGACTCGGACAGCCGGGGCTACACCTTC CASTDSDSRGYTF
TRBJ1-1 - TRBV5-1 - TGCGCCAGCAGCTTGGCCCGTCGGGACGCTGAAGCTTTCTTT CASSLARRDAEAFF
TRBJ2-3 - TRBV9 - TGTGCCAGCAGGCCTCTTGGGTTTCCCCACGCAGATACGCAGTATTTT CASRPLGFPHADTQYF
TRBJ2-6 - TRBV7-9 - TGTGCCAGCAGCCAAAAACTAACAGGGACCGGGGCCAACGTCCTGACTTTC CASSQKLTGTGANVLTF
TRBJ2-4 - TRBV19 few TGTGCCAGTAGTATAGATCTTACAGGGTCGGGCATTCAGTACTTC CASSIDLTGSGIQYF
TRBJ2-6 - TRBV28 - TGTGCCAGCAGTCAACCTGGGGCCAACGTCCTGACTTTC CASSQPGANVLTF
TRBJ1-5 - TRBV2 - TGTGCCAGCGCTGACAGCAACCATCAGCCCCAGCATTTT CASADSNHQPQHF
TRBJ1-3 - TRBV28 - TGTGCCAGCAGTCCCCCTTGGGGGAGCTCTGGAAACACCATATATTTT CASSPPWGSSGNTIYF
TRBJ2-3 TRBD2 TRBV5-1 - TGCGCCAGCAGCTCTGGACTAGCGGGGGCCACAGATACGCAGTATTTT CASSSGLAGATDTQYF